A selection of T cell receptor beta chains follows, all from one sample in a study of Ad26.COV2.S vaccination and SARS-CoV-2 variants. Libraries were prepared by immunoSEQ multiplex PCR; TCRdb keeps only in-frame clonotypes and omits some of them. This repertoire shows about 420,000 clones, approximately 87% found once; its top ten account for 3.6%. Sample: peripheral blood, taken in a trial of Ad26.COV2.S vaccine versus placebo. These receptors originate from a person aged 18-60 years who received the Ad26.COV2.S COVID-19 vaccine or a placebo. The CDR3 runs from the conserved cysteine through the conserved F or W. Each record gives: D gene, V gene, J gene, clone size, CDR3 protein, CDR3 DNA. The D gene is left open where the match is weak. The size entry is marked missing in some rows and otherwise reads once, few, many or a size class.

TRBD1	TRBV4-3	TRBJ2-1	.	CASSPGQGTYNEQFF	TGCGCCAGCAGCCCCGGACAGGGTACCTACAATGAGCAGTTCTTC
TRBD1	TRBV6-5	TRBJ1-5	.	CASKKQGASSQPQHF	TGTGCCAGTAAGAAACAGGGGGCAAGTAGTCAGCCCCAGCATTTT
.	TRBV7-9	TRBJ2-1	.	CASSLEPSSYNEQFF	TGTGCCAGCAGCTTAGAGCCGAGCTCCTACAATGAGCAGTTCTTC
.	TRBV5-1	TRBJ2-7	.	CASSSGTGSYEQYF	TGCGCCAGCAGCTCCGGGACTGGTTCCTACGAGCAGTACTTC
TRBD1	TRBV19	TRBJ2-7	.	CASSPGTGYHEQYF	TGTGCCAGTAGTCCCGGGACAGGGTACCACGAGCAGTACTTC
.	TRBV18	TRBJ2-5	.	CASSPPTGYQETQYF	TGTGCCAGCTCACCACCTACAGGGTACCAAGAGACCCAGTACTTC
TRBD1	TRBV24-1	TRBJ1-2	.	CATSDRRGLCYGYTF	TGTGCCACCAGTGATCGCAGGGGGCTCTGCTATGGCTACACCTTC
.	TRBV5-1	TRBJ1-4	.	CASSPGGRNEKLFF	TGCGCCAGCAGCCCCGGCGGACGTAATGAAAAACTGTTTTTT
.	TRBV4-2	TRBJ2-2	.	CASSQERIGTANTGELFF	TGTGCCAGCAGCCAAGAAAGGATCGGGACGGCGAACACCGGGGAGCTGTTTTTT
.	TRBV21-1	TRBJ1-5	.	CATLPPGGPFGSNQPQHF	TGTGCCACCCTACCTCCAGGGGGCCCGTTCGGATCTAATCAGCCCCAGCATTTT
.	TRBV14	TRBJ2-5	.	CASSQEWGRETQYF	TGTGCCAGCAGCCAAGAATGGGGCCGGGAGACCCAGTACTTC
.	TRBV5-6	TRBJ2-3	.	CASSLVWGSNTQYF	TGTGCCAGCAGCTTGGTCTGGGGCTCGAATACGCAGTATTTT
.	TRBV7-2	TRBJ1-2	.	CASSLVGGNTNYGYTF	TGTGCCAGCAGCTTAGTAGGAGGGAATACTAACTATGGCTACACCTTC
.	TRBV24-1	TRBJ1-2	.	CATSPLEGGYTF	TGTGCCACCAGTCCCCTGGAGGGTGGCTACACCTTC
.	TRBV3-1/TRBV3-2	TRBJ2-5	.	CASSQPTSWETQYF	TGTGCCAGCAGCCAGCCGACTAGTTGGGAGACCCAGTACTTC
.	TRBV28	TRBJ1-6	few	CASIPGGDSPLHF	TGTGCCAGCATTCCTGGCGGTGACTCACCCCTCCACTTT
.	TRBV10-1	TRBJ2-7	.	CASSESVDYEQYF	TGCGCCAGCAGTGAGTCGGTGGACTACGAGCAGTACTTC
TRBD2	TRBV9	TRBJ2-5	.	CASSVARLAGRETQYF	TGTGCCAGCAGCGTAGCTAGGCTAGCGGGGAGGGAGACCCAGTACTTC
.	TRBV4-3	TRBJ1-1	.	CASSQDTQSDTEAFF	TGCGCCAGCAGCCAGGATACGCAGTCGGACACTGAAGCTTTCTTT
TRBD1	TRBV19	TRBJ2-7	.	CASSIDPGTGKYEQYF	TGTGCCAGTAGTATAGATCCCGGGACAGGGAAATACGAGCAGTACTTC
.	TRBV2	TRBJ1-1	.	CASSASGGGTEAFF	TGTGCCAGCAGTGCCTCCGGGGGGGGCACTGAAGCTTTCTTT
.	TRBV24-1	TRBJ2-3	.	CATPTKNPPDTQYF	TGTGCCACTCCGACCAAAAACCCCCCAGATACGCAGTATTTT
.	TRBV27	TRBJ2-1	once	CASSPRRASEYNEQFF	TGTGCCAGCAGCCCCAGGAGGGCGTCAGAGTACAATGAGCAGTTCTTC
.	TRBV5-8	TRBJ1-2	once	CASSLIGQTNYGYTF	TGTGCCAGCAGCTTAATAGGACAAACTAACTATGGCTACACCTTC
.	TRBV4-1	TRBJ2-3	.	CASSQDKGTDTQYF	TGCGCCAGCAGCCAAGATAAAGGCACAGATACGCAGTATTTT
.	TRBV6-5	TRBJ1-5	once	CASSDGYNQPQHF	TGTGCCAGCTCGGACGGATACAATCAGCCCCAGCATTTT
.	TRBV4-1	TRBJ2-1	once	CASGPPGTSYNEQFF	TGCGCCAGCGGACCTCCTGGGACGTCCTACAATGAGCAGTTCTTC
.	TRBV7-2	TRBJ1-2	.	CASSFAGLGGYGYTF	TGTGCCAGCAGCTTCGCGGGGTTAGGCGGCTATGGCTACACCTTC
.	TRBV3-1/TRBV3-2	TRBJ1-3	.	CASSEGASGNTIYF	TGTGCCAGCAGCGAAGGGGCATCTGGAAACACCATATATTTT
.	TRBV18	TRBJ1-5	.	CASSRDDNQPQHF	TGTGCCAGCTCCCGGGACGACAATCAGCCCCAGCATTTT
TRBD1	TRBV24-1	TRBJ1-5	.	CATGKQGDQPQHF	TGTGCCACCGGTAAACAGGGGGATCAGCCCCAGCATTTT
TRBD1	TRBV3-1/TRBV3-2	TRBJ2-7	.	CASSQGFRQGEVYEQYF	TGTGCCAGCAGCCAAGGTTTCCGACAGGGGGAAGTCTACGAGCAGTACTTC
.	TRBV7-8	TRBJ2-1	.	CASSLISYNEQFF	TGTGCCAGCAGCTTAATTTCCTACAATGAGCAGTTCTTC
TRBD1	TRBV9	TRBJ2-7	.	CASRSHGGTGSYEQYF	TGTGCCAGCAGATCCCACGGCGGGACAGGCTCCTACGAGCAGTACTTC
TRBD1	TRBV2	TRBJ2-7	.	CASSEGLRRGGHEQYF	TGTGCCAGCAGTGAAGGATTACGAAGAGGGGGCCACGAGCAGTACTTC
.	TRBV2	TRBJ2-3	.	CASRQVTDTQYF	TGTGCCAGTAGACAAGTCACAGATACGCAGTATTTT
.	TRBV7-2	TRBJ2-3	.	CASSLGLETDTQYF	TGTGCCAGCAGCTTAGGTTTGGAGACAGATACGCAGTATTTT
.	TRBV7-2	TRBJ1-5	.	CASSLERVQPQHF	TGTGCCAGCAGCTTAGAAAGGGTTCAGCCCCAGCATTTT
.	TRBV5-1	TRBJ1-1	.	CASSLAYRGGNTEAFF	TGCGCCAGCAGCTTGGCGTATAGGGGGGGTAACACTGAAGCTTTCTTT
.	TRBV6-5	TRBJ1-5	.	CATRSQGQPQHF	TGTGCCACGAGGTCCCAGGGTCAGCCCCAGCATTTT
.	TRBV21-1	TRBJ1-1	once	CASSPPREYDEAFF	TGTGCCAGCAGCCCCCCCAGGGAGTATGATGAAGCTTTCTTT
TRBD1	TRBV11-2	TRBJ1-2	.	CASSSTGAAEGYTF	TGTGCCAGCAGTTCGACAGGGGCAGCGGAAGGCTACACCTTC
TRBD1	TRBV29-1	TRBJ1-1	.	CSVGTGGFRGNTEAFF	TGCAGCGTGGGGACAGGGGGCTTTCGGGGGAACACTGAAGCTTTCTTT
.	TRBV13	TRBJ2-2	once	CASSLGGGWIAGELFF	TGTGCCAGCAGCTTAGGCGGGGGATGGATCGCCGGGGAGCTGTTTTTT
TRBD1	TRBV5-1	TRBJ2-3	.	CASSLNPGQGSDTQYF	TGCGCCAGCAGCTTGAACCCGGGACAGGGGTCAGATACGCAGTATTTT
.	TRBV14	TRBJ2-5	.	CASSRGRLGGTQYF	TGTGCCAGCAGCCGGGGACGACTGGGGGGGACCCAGTACTTC
.	TRBV19	TRBJ2-7	.	CASPLPRRTYEQYF	TGTGCCAGCCCTTTACCCCGAAGGACCTACGAGCAGTACTTC
TRBD1	TRBV27	TRBJ1-4	.	CASSFRKRQGAEKLFF	TGTGCCAGCAGTTTTCGCAAGAGGCAGGGGGCTGAAAAACTGTTTTTT
TRBD1	TRBV27	TRBJ1-1	.	CASSARTGNTEAFF	TGTGCCAGCAGTGCCCGGACAGGGAACACTGAAGCTTTCTTT
.	TRBV18	TRBJ2-3	.	CASSPLTGGGTDTQYF	TGTGCCAGCTCACCATTGACAGGAGGGGGCACAGATACGCAGTATTTT
.	TRBV18	TRBJ2-5	.	CASSPVSVIGETQYF	TGTGCCAGCTCACCAGTATCAGTGATAGGGGAGACCCAGTACTTC
.	TRBV19	TRBJ1-3	.	CASSMAYTASGNTIYF	TGTGCCAGTAGTATGGCTTATACAGCCTCTGGAAACACCATATATTTT
.	TRBV2	TRBJ1-5	.	CASSEGRRDRNQPQHF	TGTGCCAGCAGTGAAGGGAGAAGGGATCGGAATCAGCCCCAGCATTTT
.	TRBV28	TRBJ2-3	.	CASSKPQGLITDTQYF	TGTGCCAGCAGTAAGCCCCAGGGGTTAATCACAGATACGCAGTATTTT
.	TRBV11-2	TRBJ1-5	.	CASSLPDWPQHF	TGTGCCAGCAGCCTCCCCGACTGGCCCCAGCATTTT